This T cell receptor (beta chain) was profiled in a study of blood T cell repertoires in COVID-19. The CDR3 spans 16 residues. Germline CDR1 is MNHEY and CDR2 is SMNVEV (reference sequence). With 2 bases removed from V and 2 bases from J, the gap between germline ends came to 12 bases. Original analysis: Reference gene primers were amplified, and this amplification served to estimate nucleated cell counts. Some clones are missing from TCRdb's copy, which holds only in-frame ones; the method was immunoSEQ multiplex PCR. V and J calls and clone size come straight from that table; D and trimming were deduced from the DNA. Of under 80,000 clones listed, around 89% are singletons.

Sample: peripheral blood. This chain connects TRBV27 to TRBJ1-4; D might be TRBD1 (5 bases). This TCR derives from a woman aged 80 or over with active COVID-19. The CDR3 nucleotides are TGTGCCAGCAGTTTACGGCCAGGGCCCACTAATGAAAAACTGTTTTTT. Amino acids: CASSLRPGPTNEKLFF.